These 26 T cell receptor beta chains originate from one sample sequenced in a study of T-cell memory formation after mild COVID-19 (dated by TCRdb to 2020 to 2023). The method behind the library was 5' RACE. Sequencing was carried out with an Illumina NovaSeq 6000. Using fastp at Q25 and MiXCR, TCRdb reprocessed the public reads and kept productive beta chains. Identical CDR3 protein sequences are pooled into one entry, listed with their most common genes and DNA. This sample is represented by 280,000 or so distinct CDR3 sequences; less than 9.5% of them were singletons. The ten largest clonotypes hold approximately 23% of the sample. Material for sequencing was PBMCs or a T cell subset sorted from them (not recorded which). The source is a man aged 18 to 30 who had mild COVID-19 (a few samples of this study predate the infection). The sample titles of this study are shuffled in the database, so cell type and time point are left out; the donor was told from shared clones.

A few counts support this clonotype. The chain has TRBV15 and TRBJ2-3; weak D call: TRBD2 (5 bases). V gave up 4 bases and J gave up 2 bases, with 10 bases separating them. CDR3 length: 14 residues. CDR1 LNHNV and CDR2 YYDKDF come from the germline V gene (reference sequence). In DNA form, the CDR3 reads TGTGCCACCAGCATGCAGCGGTTCACAGATACGCAGTATTTT. Translated, it gives CATSMQRFTDTQYF.

This clonotype came up many times. The rearrangement joins TRBV3-1 to TRBJ2-7; D possibly corresponds to TRBD1 (5 bases). The V and J ends lost 4 bases and 6 bases respectively, with 16 bases between them. The CDR3 length is 14 residues. From germline, CDR1 is LGHDT and CDR2 YNNKEL (reference sequence). CDR3: CASSLFAGNREQYF. CDR3 nucleotide sequence: TGTGCCAGCAGCCTATTCGCAGGGAATCGCGAGCAGTACTTC.

This chain uses TRBV4-1 with TRBJ1-3; D remains ambiguous. Trimming left V 0 bases short and J 1 base short, with 7 bases between. The CDR3 totals 15 residues. The germline V gene has CDR1 MGHRA and CDR2 YSYEKL. CDR3 coding DNA: TGCGCCAGCAGCCAAGAAAGTTGGTCTGGAAACACCATATATTTT. It yields the protein CASSQESWSGNTIYF.

The rearrangement links TRBV27 to TRBJ2-2, with D perhaps TRBD1 (6 bases). The CDR3 sequence is 13 residues long. Between the trimmed V and J ends, which lost 6 bases and 13 bases, there was a span of 18 bases. CDR1 MNHEY and CDR2 SMNVEV come from the germline V gene (reference sequence). In nucleotides, the CDR3 is TGTGCCAGCAGCCTTACAACAGGGAGTGCGCTGTTTTTT. Translated, it gives CASSLTTGSALFF.

This clonotype has only a few counts. The gene calls are TRBV20-1 and TRBJ2-5; D could derive from TRBD1 or TRBD2 (5 bases each). Germline CDR1 reads DFQATT; CDR2 reads SNEGSKA (reference sequence). Trimming stripped 3 bases from V and 2 bases from J, with 10 bases between. The CDR3 is 13 residues long. CDR3 residues: CSARGELQETQYF. The CDR3 coding sequence is TGCAGTGCTAGGGGGGAATTACAAGAGACCCAGTACTTC.

The chain uses TRBV6-5 and TRBJ1-2; the match to TRBD1 covers 9 bases. The CDR3 contains 13 residues. Trimming took 4 bases from V and 5 from J; bases not matched to a gene: 2. Germline CDR1 is MNHEY and CDR2 is SVGAGI. CDR3: CASSSQGAYGYTF. In nucleotides, the CDR3 is TGTGCCAGCAGTTCACAGGGGGCATATGGCTACACCTTC.

This clonotype was seen a handful of times. The chain employs TRBV3-1 and TRBJ2-3; D might be TRBD2 (6 bases). The CDR3 extends over 15 amino acids. Germline V gives CDR1 LGHDT, CDR2 YNNKEL (reference sequence). Trimming removed 3 bases from V and 8 bases from J, with 18 bases in between. CDR3 nucleotide sequence: TGTGCCAGCAGCCACCTGACTAGAACTCCAAGTACGCAGTATTTT. Translation: CASSHLTRTPSTQYF.

This clonotype showed up just a few times. The genes are TRBV12-3 or TRBV12-4 and TRBJ2-3; 8 bases map to TRBD1. The CDR3 extends over 16 amino acids. V lost 7 bases to trimming and J lost 4 bases; unmatched junction nucleotides: 13. CDR3 sequence: CASTPPRQGSADTQYF. In DNA form, the CDR3 reads TGTGCCAGCACCCCTCCAAGACAGGGGTCGGCAGATACGCAGTATTTT.

This clonotype has just a few counts. The chain has TRBV5-1 and TRBJ1-4, with D maybe TRBD1 (5 bases). The CDR3 runs to 14 residues. The V and J ends lost 6 bases and 8 bases respectively, with 17 bases between them. Germline V gene lookup returns CDR1 SGHRS and CDR2 YFSETQ. This CDR3 reads CASTRRQGDEKLFF. CDR3 nucleotide sequence: TGCGCCAGCACGCGGCGGCAGGGTGACGAAAAACTGTTTTTT.

This clonotype has a count of ten or more. The chain recombines TRBV6-5 with TRBJ2-7; possibly TRBD1 or TRBD2 for D (5 bases each). From germline, CDR1 is MNHEY and CDR2 SVGAGI. This CDR3 spans 13 amino acids. Trimming removed 4 bases from V and 4 bases from J, with 11 bases in between. The CDR3: CASSSFGGYEQYF. CDR3 in DNA: TGTGCCAGCAGTTCCTTTGGGGGATACGAGCAGTACTTC.

This clonotype has more than one count but fewer than ten. V gene TRBV12-3 or TRBV12-4 combines with J gene TRBJ1-2, with D hard to call. Trimming removed 3 bases at V and 6 bases at J, with 5 bases between. This CDR3 is built from 11 residues. CDR3 nucleotides: TGTGCCAGCAGTTTTTACAATGGCTACACCTTC. It specifies CASSFYNGYTF.

This clonotype was detected a few times. The rearrangement joins TRBV19 to TRBJ1-2; D unclear. Trimming removed 3 bases from V and 4 bases from J, with 18 bases in between. CDR1 LNHDA and CDR2 SQIVND come from the germline V gene (reference sequence). CDR3 length equals 16 residues. CDR3 amino acids: CASSIGPVASAYGYTF. The CDR3 DNA reads as TGTGCCAGTAGTATCGGTCCGGTTGCTTCCGCCTATGGCTACACCTTC. The variable domain in full, completed from reference TRBV19 and TRBJ1-2, reads DGGITQSPKYLFRKEGQNVTLSCEQNLNHDAMYWYRQDPGQGLRLIYYSQIVNDFQKGDIAEGYSVSREKKESFPLTVTSAQKNPTAFYLCASSIGPVASAYGYTFGSGTRLTVV.

This clonotype has only a few counts. This chain uses TRBV3-1 with TRBJ2-1; 8 bases are a match to TRBD2. This CDR3 has 15 residues. CDR1 LGHDT and CDR2 YNNKEL come from the germline V gene (reference sequence). V trimming: 6 bases; J trimming: 5 bases; junction bases outside the gene matches: 9. CDR3 bases: TGTGCCAGCAGGGCGGCGGGGGGCGAAAACAATGAGCAGTTCTTC. This sequence encodes CASRAAGGENNEQFF.

This clonotype has a handful of counts. The genes are TRBV5-1 and TRBJ2-3; TRBD2 might be the D (7 bases). The CDR3 covers 14 residues. Germline V CDR1 and CDR2: SGHRS, YFSETQ. Trimming removed 9 bases from V and 3 bases from J, with 17 bases in between. CDR3: CANSKGGATDTQYF. The CDR3 DNA follows: TGCGCCAACTCCAAGGGGGGGGCAACAGATACGCAGTATTTT.

This clonotype occurred a few times. The chain has TRBV10-3 and TRBJ1-1; 7 bases match TRBD1. CDR3 size: 14 residues. The V gene end was trimmed by 6 bases and the J gene end by 2 bases; junction bases not matched to a gene: 6. Germline lookup yields CDR1 ENHRY and CDR2 SYGVKD. The CDR3 nucleotides read TGTGCCATCAGGGGGGACAGATCTAACACTGAAGCTTTCTTT. Protein sequence: CAIRGDRSNTEAFF.

In this sample, this clonotype turned up a few times. The rearrangement uses TRBV29-1 and TRBJ2-1; D unclear. The CDR3 is 13 amino acids. V was pared by 1 base and J by 7 bases, with 11 bases between. Per the germline V gene, CDR1 is SQVTM and CDR2 is ANQGSEA. In nucleotides, the CDR3 is TGCAGCGTTGAAGGTAGTATAGGAAATGAGCAGTTCTTC. Translating gives CSVEGSIGNEQFF.

The rearrangement uses TRBV4-1 and TRBJ2-5; a possible D gene is TRBD1 (6 bases). Deletions cut 4 bases from V and 3 bases from J, with 15 bases between. The CDR3 covers 15 residues. Germline V gives CDR1 MGHRA, CDR2 YSYEKL. The CDR3 nucleotides are TGCGCCAGCAGCCGGATAGACAGGTTTGAAGAGACCCAGTACTTC. It yields the protein CASSRIDRFEETQYF.

This clonotype was detected many times. Here the CDR3 reads CASSLGTRETQYF. CDR3 in DNA: TGTGCCAGCAGTTTGGGTACTCGGGAGACCCAGTACTTC. The chain uses TRBV12-3 or TRBV12-4 and TRBJ2-5; D ambiguous. Trimming took off 3 bases at V and 5 bases at J, with 10 bases between the two ends. The CDR3 is 13 residues long.

This clonotype turned up a few times. The chain uses TRBV28 and TRBJ1-2, with 9 bases matching TRBD1. This CDR3 spans 14 amino acids. The J segment lost 4 bases and the V segment lost 6 bases, leaving 6 bases of the junction unmatched. Germline-derived CDR1 and CDR2 are MDHEN and SYDVKM. CDR3 coding DNA: TGTGCCAGCAGATGGGACAGGGCCCTCTATGGCTACACCTTC. Amino acid sequence: CASRWDRALYGYTF.

V usage is TRBV25-1 and J usage is TRBJ2-2; a weak D match, TRBD1 (5 bases). The CDR3 length is 16 residues. Trimming left V 4 bases short and J 2 bases short, with 14 bases between. Germline assignment: CDR1 MGHDK and CDR2 SYGVNS. CDR3 DNA: TGTGCCAGCAGTGTCCCGCGCGACAGTAACACCGGGGAGCTGTTTTTT. Amino acids: CASSVPRDSNTGELFF. Variable domain in full (rest from reference TRBV25-1 and TRBJ2-2): EADIYQTPRYLVIGTGKKITLECSQTMGHDKMYWYQQDPGMELHLIHYSYGVNSTEKGDLSSESTVSRIRTEHFPLTLESARPSHTSQYLCASSVPRDSNTGELFFGEGSRLTVL.

This clonotype was counted a few times. This rearrangement joins TRBV4-3 to TRBJ2-2; tentative D call: TRBD2 (6 bases). Germline lookup yields CDR1 LGHNA and CDR2 YSLEER. The CDR3 is 16 amino acids. V was cut by 4 bases and J by 2 bases, with 14 bases left in between. The CDR3 sequence: CASSPFPGLNTGELFF. The CDR3, as DNA: TGCGCCAGCAGCCCGTTCCCGGGACTTAACACCGGGGAGCTGTTTTTT.

The rearrangement joins TRBV12-3 or TRBV12-4 to TRBJ2-5; the D gene is possibly TRBD2 (6 bases). CDR3 length: 13 residues. The V and J ends lost 7 bases and 5 bases respectively, with 14 bases between them. CDR3 DNA: TGTGCCAGCAATACACGGGGGTATGAGACCCAGTACTTC. It codes for CASNTRGYETQYF.

This clonotype is labeled medium-sized. The junction departs from the called germline gene at one end, perhaps through a read error. This rearrangement joins TRBV5-1 to TRBJ2-5; no definite D call. CDR3 size: 11 residues. CDR1 and CDR2 (germline): SGHRS, YFSETQ. This CDR3 is CASSLEETQYF. The DNA for the CDR3 is TGTGCCAGCAGCTTAGAGGAGACCCAGTACTTC.

This clonotype was found a few times. This chain connects TRBV29-1 to TRBJ1-2; D not certain. Germline V gene sequence: CDR1 SQVTM, CDR2 ANQGSEA. V was cut by 0 bases and J by 1 base, with 9 bases left in between. The CDR3 is 14 residues long. CDR3 region: CSVEDTSLNYGYTF. The CDR3 DNA reads as TGCAGCGTTGAAGACACAAGTCTTAACTATGGCTACACCTTC.

The chain links TRBV28 to TRBJ2-5; 7 nucleotides match TRBD1. Trimming took 9 bases from V and 3 from J; bases not matched to a gene: 13. The V gene's germline CDR1 is MDHEN and CDR2 SYDVKM. The CDR3 loop spans 15 amino acids. CDR3: CASGGRGLGKETQYF. The DNA for the CDR3 is TGTGCCAGTGGGGGCAGGGGGTTGGGGAAAGAGACCCAGTACTTC. The variable domain in full, with the rest retrieved from reference TRBV28 and TRBJ2-5, is DVKVTQSSRYLVKRTGEKVFLECVQDMDHENMFWYRQDPGLGLRLIYFSYDVKMKEKGDIPEGYSVSREKKERFSLILESASTNQTSMYLCASGGRGLGKETQYFGPGTRLLVL.

This clonotype was recorded a few times. The CDR3 protein is CASSLVHAAETQYF. The CDR3 DNA sequence: TGCGCCAGCAGCTTGGTGCACGCTGCCGAGACGCAGTATTTT. The chain is built from TRBV5-1 and TRBJ2-3; D is uncertain. The ends were cut back, 0 bases at V and 9 bases at J, with 14 bases in the middle. Germline values: CDR1 SGHRS, CDR2 YFSETQ. The CDR3 has 14 amino acids.